This T cell receptor (beta chain) was recovered during a study of shared clonotypes between healthy human individuals. The V end lost 3 bases, the J end lost 3 bases, and 8 bases lay between the germline ends. In germline, CDR1 is LNHNV, CDR2 YYDKDF (reference sequence). The CDR3 covers 13 residues. Note on this clone: Its antigen is as yet unknown.

TCRdb's copy holds only in-frame clones and misses some; the assay was immunoSEQ multiplex PCR. Of some 660,000 clones listed, around four fifths were seen once; the top ten hold around 1.8%. Study results and caveats: All-four-donor shared clonotypes had higher generation probabilities than non-shared clonotypes did. The genetic and exposure-history diversity represented was limited by few donors.

The chain joins TRBV15 to TRBJ2-5; D is ambiguous. This receptor was taken from a woman aged 25-40 years in good health. Sequencing was carried out using memory CD4+ T cells sorted from blood. Subset here: CD45RA-negative fraction. Here the CDR3 DNA reads TGTGCCACCAGCAGGAGCCCCGAAGAGACCCAGTACTTC. Translated, it gives CATSRSPEETQYF.